This T cell receptor (beta chain) was obtained from a study of T cell responses to AZD1222 COVID-19 vaccine. This CDR3 has 16 residues. Germline lookup yields CDR1 LGHDT and CDR2 YNNKEL (reference sequence). Trimming shortened V by 1 base and J by 0 bases, and 10 bases separated the two germline ends. Profiling relied on immunoSEQ multiplex PCR, and the TCRdb table lists in-frame clones only, not all of them. The repertoire includes some 100,000 clones, around 90% of them detected once, and about 1.5% sits in the top ten. The starting material was peripheral blood, obtained on day 0 of AZD1222 vaccination. The chain has TRBV3-1 (or the pseudogene TRBV3-2) and TRBJ1-5; TRBD1 might be the D (5 bases). The sequence was obtained from an adult in good health. CDR3 sequence reads: CASSQGWGNSNQPQHF. In DNA form, the CDR3 reads TGTGCCAGCAGCCAAGGGTGGGGGAATAGCAATCAGCCCCAGCATTTT.